Following are 20 T cell receptor beta chains from one sample sequenced in a study of vaccination effects on CD4 cells after COVID-19. These receptors lack a known antigen. Using viral peptide pools, the ViraFEST assay grew out antigen-specific CD4+ T cells prior to sequencing. It was after 10 days of culture that CD4+ T cells were isolated. Neither prior SARS-CoV-2 infection nor positive nucleocapsid antibodies were present in the vaccine recipients. TCRdb's table, derived via immunoSEQ multiplex PCR, lists solely in-frame clones and lacks some. In the table there are 71,000 or so clones, roughly 72% of which are singletons. Specimen: CD4+ T cells from PBMCs cultured with HCoV-OC43 spike peptides, collected before COVID-19 vaccination. Described subset: HCoV-OC43 spike overlapping peptide pool stimulation. The receptors shown here come from a human donor who received a COVID-19 vaccine.

The rearrangement links TRBV24-1 to TRBJ1-3, with TRBD1 as a possible D gene (5 bases). Germline lookup yields CDR1 KGHDR and CDR2 SFDVKD. V gave up 4 bases and J gave up 2 bases, with 11 bases separating them. The CDR3 has 15 residues. CDR3 coding DNA: TGTGCCACCAGTGAAGGACCGGACACTGGAAACACCATATATTTT. This sequence encodes CATSEGPDTGNTIYF.

The chain couples TRBV4-2 to TRBJ2-5; perhaps D is TRBD1 or TRBD2 (6 bases each). The CDR3 spans 14 residues. Germline CDR1 reads LGHNA; CDR2 reads YNFKEQ. Trimming removed 2 bases from V and 10 bases from J, with 17 bases in between. This CDR3 is CASSQKGEARGQYF. Written as DNA, the CDR3 is TGTGCCAGCAGCCAAAAGGGGGAGGCTCGGGGCCAGTACTTC.

In its sample, this clone was seen once. The chain has TRBV12-3 or TRBV12-4 and TRBJ1-6; 7 bases fit TRBD1. The V gene end was trimmed by 7 bases and the J gene end by 14 bases; junction bases not matched to a gene: 11. This CDR3 comprises 13 residues. CDR3 sequence: CASKPGGTKSLHF. The CDR3 region has the DNA TGTGCCAGCAAACCAGGGGGAACTAAATCCCTCCACTTT.

The chain uses TRBV7-2 and TRBJ2-1; D remains ambiguous. Germline V gene data show CDR1 as SGHTA and CDR2 as FQGNSA. Trimming shortened V by 1 base and J by 0 bases, and 7 bases separated the two germline ends. The CDR3 consists of 15 residues. The CDR3 DNA reads TGTGCCAGCAGCTTAGTAAGTGGCTCCTACAATGAGCAGTTCTTC. This encodes CASSLVSGSYNEQFF. Drawing the rest from reference TRBV7-2 and TRBJ2-1, the complete variable domain is GAGVSQSPSNKVTEKGKDVELRCDPISGHTALYWYRQSLGQGLEFLIYFQGNSAPDKSGLPSDRFSAERTGGSVSTLTIQRTQQEDSAVYLCASSLVSGSYNEQFFGPGTRLTVL.

This rearrangement joins TRBV29-1 to TRBJ2-4; 7 positions agree with TRBD1. Unmatched junction bases numbered 9, after V lost 4 bases and J lost 6 bases. The CDR3 is 14 amino acids. Germline CDR1 is SQVTM and CDR2 is ANQGSEA. The CDR3 nucleotides are TGCAGCGTTGTCACCACCGGGACAGCAAACATTCAGTACTTC. Translated, it gives CSVVTTGTANIQYF. Combining the CDR3 with reference TRBV29-1 and TRBJ2-4 gives the whole variable domain SAVISQKPSRDICQRGTSLTIQCQVDSQVTMMFWYRQQPGQSLTLIATANQGSEATYESGFVIDKFPISRPNLTFSTLTVSNMSPEDSSIYLCSVVTTGTANIQYFGAGTRLSVL.

The genes are TRBV4-2 and TRBJ2-2; 11 positions match TRBD2. V lost 0 bases to trimming and J lost 0 bases; unmatched junction nucleotides: 12. Looked up from germline, CDR1 is LGHNA and CDR2 is YNFKEQ. The CDR3 spans 21 residues. The CDR3 DNA reads as TGTGCCAGCAGCCAAGAGCGTGCGAGGCTAGCGGGGGGCGCGAACACCGGGGAGCTGTTTTTT. Translated, it gives CASSQERARLAGGANTGELFF.

This clone was seen just once. The sample holds other DNA sequences that translate to the same CDR3. The chain joins TRBV19 to TRBJ2-1, with D perhaps matching TRBD2 (6 bases). The V end was cut by 6 bases, the J end by 0 bases, with 9 bases between. This CDR3 comprises 14 residues. The germline V gene has CDR1 LNHDA and CDR2 SQIVND (reference sequence). The CDR3 region has the DNA TGTGCCAGTAGCCGGGAGAGCTCCTACAATGAGCAGTTCTTC. Its translation is CASSRESSYNEQFF. The whole variable domain, remainder taken from reference TRBV19 and TRBJ2-1, is DGGITQSPKYLFRKEGQNVTLSCEQNLNHDAMYWYRQDPGQGLRLIYYSQIVNDFQKGDIAEGYSVSREKKESFPLTVTSAQKNPTAFYLCASSRESSYNEQFFGPGTRLTVL.

This sequence joins TRBV25-1 and TRBJ1-1, with TRBD1 matching 10 bases. CDR1 is MGHDK and CDR2 is SYGVNS in the germline V gene. V gave up 6 bases and J gave up 5 bases; unmatched junction bases: 12. The CDR3 sequence is 16 residues long. The DNA of the CDR3 is TGTGCCAGCAGCACCCACGGGGACAGGGGAGAGACTGAAGCTTTCTTT. It is translated as CASSTHGDRGETEAFF.

The chain uses TRBV19 and TRBJ1-1; D uncertain. Trimming removed 1 base at V and 3 bases at J, with 12 bases between. Per the germline V gene, CDR1 is LNHDA and CDR2 is SQIVND (reference sequence). The CDR3 is made up of 15 amino acids. The CDR3 spells CASSIVWVMHTEAFF. The CDR3 DNA reads TGTGCCAGTAGTATAGTATGGGTAATGCACACTGAAGCTTTCTTT. The whole variable domain, filled in from reference TRBV19 and TRBJ1-1, reads DGGITQSPKYLFRKEGQNVTLSCEQNLNHDAMYWYRQDPGQGLRLIYYSQIVNDFQKGDIAEGYSVSREKKESFPLTVTSAQKNPTAFYLCASSIVWVMHTEAFFGQGTRLTVV.

The chain links TRBV7-3 to TRBJ2-3; TRBD1 might be the D (6 bases). The CDR3 runs 15 residues. V was trimmed by 5 bases and J by 5 bases, leaving 17 bases between them. Germline CDR1 reads SGHTA; CDR2 reads FQGTGA. The CDR3 is CASSKTGTFGDTQYF. The CDR3 coding sequence is TGTGCCAGCAGCAAAACCGGGACATTTGGAGATACGCAGTATTTT.

The chain uses TRBV28 and TRBJ2-1, with a possible D match to TRBD1 (5 bases). V dropped 4 bases and J dropped 3 bases, with 10 bases sitting between them. In germline, CDR1 is MDHEN, CDR2 SYDVKM. This CDR3 comprises 14 residues. DNA for the CDR3: TGTGCCAGCAGTTGGGGCGGAAGCTACAATGAGCAGTTCTTC. This translates into CASSWGGSYNEQFF. The full variable domain, in which reference TRBV28 and TRBJ2-1 provide the parts outside the CDR3, is DVKVTQSSRYLVKRTGEKVFLECVQDMDHENMFWYRQDPGLGLRLIYFSYDVKMKEKGDIPEGYSVSREKKERFSLILESASTNQTSMYLCASSWGGSYNEQFFGPGTRLTVL.

This clone was seen a single time. This chain uses TRBV9 with TRBJ1-4; 7 bases fit TRBD1. After removal of 0 bases from V and 8 bases from J, the junction contained 7 bases not matched to a gene. The germline V gene encodes CDR1 SGDLS and CDR2 YYNGEE. The CDR3 runs 15 residues. This CDR3 reads CASSVAKGAAEKLFF. CDR3 nucleotides: TGTGCCAGCAGCGTAGCTAAGGGGGCGGCCGAAAAACTGTTTTTT.

V usage is TRBV14 and J usage is TRBJ2-1; weak D call: TRBD1 (6 bases). The CDR3 has 16 amino acids. Germline CDR1 and CDR2: SGHDN and FVKESK. V gave up 1 base and J gave up 1 base, with 11 bases separating them. In DNA form, the CDR3 reads TGTGCCAGCAGCCAAGCTGCCAGGGGATCCTACAATGAGCAGTTCTTC. It encodes CASSQAARGSYNEQFF.

This chain links TRBV9 with TRBJ1-3, with 10 bases matching TRBD1. The germline CDR1 and CDR2 sequences are SGDLS and YYNGEE. V lost 3 bases and J lost 2; bases outside the gene matches: 8. The CDR3 is made up of 17 amino acids. The CDR3 DNA sequence: TGTGCCAGCAGCGAGCAACCGGGACAGGGGACTGGAAACACCATATATTTT. Translating gives CASSEQPGQGTGNTIYF. Drawing the rest from reference TRBV9 and TRBJ1-3, the complete variable domain is DSGVTQTPKHLITATGQRVTLRCSPRSGDLSVYWYQQSLDQGLQFLIQYYNGEERAKGNILERFSAQQFPDLHSELNLSSLELGDSALYFCASSEQPGQGTGNTIYFGEGSWLTVV.

The chain couples TRBV24-1 to TRBJ2-7; TRBD1 might be the D (8 bases). With 2 bases removed from V and 4 bases from J, the gap between germline ends came to 17 bases. Germline lookup yields CDR1 KGHDR and CDR2 SFDVKD. The CDR3 consists of 16 residues. CDR3 residues: CATSDSRTGREYEQYV. The CDR3 nucleotides are TGTGCCACCAGTGATTCGAGGACAGGGAGGGAGTACGAGCAGTACGTC.

The chain recombines TRBV28 with TRBJ1-2; D gene unclear. The germline CDR1 and CDR2 sequences are MDHEN and SYDVKM. CDR3 length equals 12 residues. Between the trimmed V and J ends, which lost 5 bases and 8 bases, there was a span of 12 bases. CDR3 residues: CASSILGWGYTF. The CDR3, as DNA: TGTGCCAGCAGTATTTTAGGTTGGGGCTACACCTTC.

Here the CDR3 DNA reads TGTGCCAGCAGCTTAACTTGGTCGACAGGGGGTTTTACAGATACGCAGTATTTT. Amino acids: CASSLTWSTGGFTDTQYF. V usage is TRBV7-3 and J usage is TRBJ2-3; 9 bases agree with TRBD1. V lost 0 bases and J lost 3; bases outside the gene matches: 10. Germline-derived CDR1 and CDR2 are SGHTA and FQGTGA. The CDR3 extends over 18 amino acids.

This clone was observed a handful of times. The V and J genes are TRBV4-1 and TRBJ2-5; TRBD1 agrees at 9 bases. CDR1 is MGHRA and CDR2 is YSYEKL in the germline V gene. With 4 bases clipped from V and 4 bases from J, the junction kept 7 bases outside the gene matches. The CDR3 length is 15 residues. In DNA, the CDR3 is TGCGCCAGCAGCCGAGGGGACAGGGCGGGAGAGACCCAGTACTTC. Amino acid sequence: CASSRGDRAGETQYF.

This rearrangement joins TRBV28 to TRBJ1-6; D call uncertain. This CDR3 comprises 13 residues. The V and J ends lost 2 bases and 10 bases respectively, with 9 bases between them. Germline CDR1 reads MDHEN; CDR2 reads SYDVKM. The CDR3 sequence: CASSLVDVSPLHF. CDR3 in DNA: TGTGCCAGCAGTTTAGTGGACGTATCACCCCTCCACTTT.

This clone was detected only a few times. V and J are TRBV6-2 or TRBV6-3 and TRBJ2-7; D possibly corresponds to TRBD2 (5 bases). Looked up from germline, CDR1 is MNHEY and CDR2 is SVGEGT. The CDR3 sequence is 17 residues long. The ends were cut back, 6 bases at V and 6 bases at J, with 27 bases in the middle. The DNA of the CDR3 is TGTGCCAGCAGCCCTACCGGGATAGCAGGATACGTCGCCGAGCAGTACGTC. Translating gives CASSPTGIAGYVAEQYV.